The sequence of this T cell receptor (beta chain) was determined in a study of blood T cells in healthy people across ages. Germline V gene sequence: CDR1 MDHEN, CDR2 SYDVKM. The CDR3 consists of 15 residues. Trimming removed 7 bases from V and 2 bases from J, with 18 bases in between. The authors ran a second PCR of about 6 to 11 cycles using a sample-barcoded 5' primer and a J-beta primer mix. TCRdb reprocessed the 5' RACE reads via MiXCR and lists one record per CDR3 protein. The sample lists roughly 1,300,000 distinct CDR3 sequences, approximately 60% occurring once. The sequenced sample consisted of blood. The chain uses TRBV28 and TRBJ2-7; TRBD1 might be the D (5 bases). The origin of this receptor is a man younger than 35 in good health. CDR3 sequence (DNA): TGTGCCAGCACCCCGCGGATGACAGTTACCTACGAGCAGTACTTC. This codes for CASTPRMTVTYEQYF.